This T cell receptor beta chain was identified during a study of cytotoxic CD8 clonotypes in ibrutinib-treated CLL. Study overall: Productive templates per sample averaged nearly 260,000; productive rearrangements, 85,000 to 95,000.

Per the germline V gene, CDR1 is SGHDT and CDR2 is YYEEEE. The V gene end was trimmed by 2 bases and the J gene end by 4 bases; junction bases not matched to a gene: 3. This CDR3 has 13 residues. Profiling relied on immunoSEQ multiplex PCR, and the TCRdb table lists in-frame clones only, not all of them. The sample comprises 250,000 to 350,000 clones, 65% to 85% of which are singletons, and about 6% rests with the top ten. The gene calls are TRBV5-6 and TRBJ2-7; 7 positions agree with TRBD2. This sample comprised PBMCs, obtained at disease progression, from a patient treated with ibrutinib. The receptor was isolated from a human donor with chronic lymphocytic leukemia. In DNA form, the CDR3 reads TGTGCCAGCAGCTTTCGGCGGGGGTACGAGCAGTACTTC. This gives the protein CASSFRRGYEQYF. Full variable domain (rest looked up from reference TRBV5-6 and TRBJ2-7): DAGVTQSPTHLIKTRGQQVTLRCSPKSGHDTVSWYQQALGQGPQFIFQYYEEEERQRGNFPDRFSGHQFPNYSSELNVNALLLGDSALYLCASSFRRGYEQYFGPGTRLTVT.